This entry describes one T cell receptor (beta chain). This specimen belongs to a study of OX40 agonist ivuxolimab in advanced cancers. The table came from immunoSEQ multiplex PCR; TCRdb's copy has only in-frame clones and leaves some out. Of tens of thousands of clones detected, roughly four fifths appear once; the ten largest clones hold 1.4%. The J segment lost 5 bases and the V segment lost 7 bases, leaving 5 bases of the junction unmatched. The CDR3 sequence is 13 residues long. Germline assignment: CDR1 SQVTM and CDR2 ANQGSEA. V is TRBV29-1 and J is TRBJ2-2; 9 bases line up with TRBD1. This material consisted of CD4+ or CD8+ T cells sorted from blood, taken in a trial of the OX40 agonist ivuxolimab. The origin of this receptor is an adult with an advanced solid tumor such as melanoma, head and neck, liver or kidney cancer. As DNA, the CDR3 is TGCAGCGCGACCGGGACAGGGACCGGGGAGCTGTTTTTT. Its protein is CSATGTGTGELFF.